The 20 T cell receptor beta chains presented below share a single source sample, sequenced in a study of T cell changes during pregnancy in multiple sclerosis. Method: immunoSEQ multiplex PCR; TCRdb's copy keeps in-frame clones and lacks some. The data show 75,000 to 80,000 clones, 90% to 95% seen once. The starting material was peripheral blood, obtained after pregnancy. The receptors here all came from a female donor in good health, enrolled as a control in a pregnancy study.

The V and J genes are TRBV18 and TRBJ2-5, with D possibly TRBD1 on 7 matching bases. V lost 5 bases to trimming and J lost 5 bases, with 27 bases between them. Germline loops: CDR1 KGHSH, CDR2 LQKENI. The CDR3 length is 18 residues. The CDR3 spells CASSYYRQGGTRSETQYF. The CDR3 bases are TGTGCCAGCTCATATTACCGACAGGGCGGGACTCGAAGTGAGACCCAGTACTTC.

The chain joins TRBV7-2 to TRBJ2-3, with TRBD2 identical over 12 bases. Germline V lookup: CDR1 SGHTA, CDR2 FQGNSA. V trimming: 5 bases; J trimming: 4 bases; junction bases outside the gene matches: 7. This CDR3 is 16 amino acids long. In DNA form, the CDR3 reads TGTGCCAGCAGCAAGAGACTAGCGGGGGCCTCAGATACGCAGTATTTT. This codes for CASSKRLAGASDTQYF.

The rearrangement links TRBV27 to TRBJ2-7, with D maybe TRBD1 (6 bases). Trimming stripped 6 bases from V and 0 bases from J, with 18 bases between. Germline V gene lookup returns CDR1 MNHEY and CDR2 SMNVEV (reference sequence). The CDR3 has 16 amino acids. DNA of the CDR3: TGTGCCAGCAGCCCCTTAGGGGGAGTCCGCTCCTACGAGCAGTACTTC. This codes for CASSPLGGVRSYEQYF.

This rearrangement joins TRBV19 to TRBJ2-6, with D hard to call. The V end was cut by 7 bases, the J end by 0 bases, with 16 bases between. Germline CDR1 is LNHDA and CDR2 is SQIVND (reference sequence). The CDR3 length is 17 residues. CDR3 region: CASNSKRGGSGANVLTF. For the CDR3, the DNA is TGTGCCAGTAACTCAAAACGCGGTGGCTCTGGGGCCAACGTCCTGACTTTC.

The chain couples TRBV7-8 to TRBJ1-1; no firm D call. CDR1 is SGHVS and CDR2 is FQNEAQ in the germline V gene. This CDR3 spans 13 amino acids. V was shortened by 4 bases and J by 4 bases, with 10 bases between the two germline ends. CDR3 protein: CASSSKPGTEAFF. DNA of the CDR3: TGTGCCAGCAGCTCGAAACCGGGCACTGAAGCTTTCTTT.

This clone was counted once. This sequence joins TRBV18 and TRBJ2-7; D is uncertain. The CDR3 contains 12 residues. The V end lost 4 bases, the J end lost 0 bases, and 4 bases lay between the germline ends. Germline V CDR1 and CDR2: KGHSH, LQKENI. CDR3 sequence: CASSRVSYEQYF. The CDR3 nucleotides read TGTGCCAGCTCACGAGTCTCCTACGAGCAGTACTTC.

This clone was seen once. This sequence joins TRBV5-1 and TRBJ1-1, with 8 nucleotides matching TRBD1. The germline gives CDR1 SGHRS, CDR2 YFSETQ. The CDR3 consists of 14 residues. V trimming: 2 bases; J trimming: 5 bases; junction bases outside the gene matches: 5. DNA for the CDR3: TGCGCCAGCAGCTTCCTCGACAGGGGTACTGAAGCTTTCTTT. Residues: CASSFLDRGTEAFF.

The rearrangement uses TRBV5-6 and TRBJ1-1, with D possibly TRBD1 on 5 matching bases. The CDR3 is made up of 13 amino acids. V was trimmed by 4 bases and J by 4 bases, leaving 11 bases between them. Looked up from germline, CDR1 is SGHDT and CDR2 is YYEEEE. CDR3 in DNA: TGTGCCAGCAGCCGCAGGGAGGTCACTGAAGCTTTCTTT. This sequence encodes CASSRREVTEAFF.

The J gene is TRBJ2-7, the V gene TRBV30; weak D call: TRBD2 (6 bases). V dropped 5 bases and J dropped 1 base, with 15 bases sitting between them. The CDR3 spans 14 residues. Germline V lookup: CDR1 GTSNPN, CDR2 SVGIG (reference sequence). The CDR3: CAWDRDLTSYEQYF. The DNA of the CDR3 is TGTGCCTGGGACCGGGACTTGACATCCTACGAGCAGTACTTC.

This chain uses TRBV5-4 with TRBJ1-2; the match to TRBD1 covers 11 bases. The CDR3 consists of 15 residues. CDR1 is SGHNT and CDR2 is YYREEE in the germline V gene (reference sequence). The trim removed 3 bases at V and 3 bases at J, leaving 4 bases unmatched. In DNA, the CDR3 is TGTGCCAGCAGCTCGGACAGGGGGCAAGACTATGGCTACACCTTC. Residues: CASSSDRGQDYGYTF.

The chain links TRBV7-3 to TRBJ2-2; TRBD2 matches 8 bases. Germline CDR1 and CDR2: SGHTA and FQGTGA. The junction had 6 bases not matched to a gene; V was cut back by 3 bases and J by 6 bases. This CDR3 is built from 15 residues. CDR3 DNA sequence: TGTGCCAGCAGCTTCGATAGCGGGAAAGCCGGGGAGCTGTTTTTT. Its protein product is CASSFDSGKAGELFF.

The V gene is TRBV6-1, the J gene TRBJ2-3, with TRBD2 matching over 8 bases. J was trimmed by 4 bases and V by 6 bases; bases with no gene match: 9. There are 15 residues in the CDR3. Germline assignment: CDR1 MNHNS and CDR2 SASEGT. This CDR3 is CASSPLAGFADTQYF. CDR3 DNA: TGTGCCAGCAGCCCCCTAGCGGGCTTCGCAGATACGCAGTATTTT.

The chain couples TRBV6-1 to TRBJ2-1; the D gene is possibly TRBD2 (7 bases). V shed 1 base and J shed 3 bases, with 13 bases lying between them. CDR1 is MNHNS, CDR2 SASEGT, per germline. The CDR3 loop spans 16 amino acids. CDR3 DNA sequence: TGTGCCAGCAGTGAAGTACGGGGGGCCTTCTACAATGAGCAGTTCTTC. Amino acid sequence: CASSEVRGAFYNEQFF.

The chain carries TRBV18 and TRBJ2-5; 9 nucleotides match TRBD1. CDR3 size: 17 residues. From germline, CDR1 is KGHSH and CDR2 LQKENI. Trimming at V came to 4 bases and at J to 5 bases, leaving 14 bases not matched to a gene. CDR3 sequence reads: CASSQLQGTGSMETQYF. The CDR3 DNA reads TGTGCCAGCTCACAACTACAAGGGACAGGGTCGATGGAGACCCAGTACTTC.

The rearrangement links TRBV2 to TRBJ1-2; tentative D call: TRBD1 (6 bases). Germline assignment: CDR1 SNHLY and CDR2 FYNNEI. Between the trimmed V and J ends, which lost 6 bases and 0 bases, there was a span of 14 bases. This CDR3 region has 15 residues. The CDR3 protein is CASRSQGTPNYGYTF. The DNA of the CDR3 is TGTGCCAGCAGGTCGCAGGGGACCCCTAACTATGGCTACACCTTC.

The chain has TRBV5-1 and TRBJ2-3, with 9 bases fitting TRBD2. Germline CDR1 and CDR2: SGHRS and YFSETQ. The V gene end was trimmed by 6 bases and the J gene end by 4 bases; junction bases not matched to a gene: 15. The CDR3 sequence is 17 residues long. The CDR3 here is CASTRVRLAGRADTQYF. Here the CDR3 DNA reads TGCGCCAGCACCCGAGTACGGCTAGCGGGAAGAGCAGATACGCAGTATTTT.

The chain couples TRBV6-4 to TRBJ2-1; TRBD2 might be the D (6 bases). Between the trimmed V and J ends, which lost 4 bases and 1 base, there was a span of 14 bases. Germline V gene data show CDR1 as MRHNA and CDR2 as SNTAGT. CDR3 length equals 16 residues. The CDR3 nucleotides read TGTGCCAGCAGTGCCCACCCTAGCGATTCCTACAATGAGCAGTTCTTC. Protein: CASSAHPSDSYNEQFF.

The chain joins TRBV19 to TRBJ1-1; no definite D call. The ends were cut back, 2 bases at V and 1 base at J, with 5 bases in the middle. In germline, CDR1 is LNHDA, CDR2 SQIVND (reference sequence). The CDR3 length is 13 residues. In DNA, the CDR3 is TGTGCCAGTAGTATATCCCGGAACACTGAAGCTTTCTTT. Amino acid sequence: CASSISRNTEAFF.

This clone was seen a single time. The CDR3 DNA reads TGTGCCAGCAGGGGCAGGGTTACCTATGGCTACACCTTC. Its protein product is CASRGRVTYGYTF. The chain carries TRBV28 and TRBJ1-2; tentatively, D is TRBD1 (5 bases). Per germline, CDR1 MDHEN and CDR2 SYDVKM. The CDR3 sequence is 13 residues long. The V and J ends lost 6 bases and 4 bases respectively, with 12 bases between them.

The chain carries TRBV28 and TRBJ2-7, with TRBD1 matching 9 bases. CDR1 and CDR2 from the germline V gene are MDHEN and SYDVKM. With 6 bases clipped from V and 1 base from J, the junction kept 7 bases outside the gene matches. This CDR3 comprises 15 residues. CDR3 in DNA: TGTGCCAGCAGGGGGACAGGGTCGTTTTCCTACGAGCAGTACTTC. This codes for CASRGTGSFSYEQYF.